This is a list of T cell receptor beta chains from one sample in a study of technical replicates of blood from several donors. The data were produced by immunoSEQ multiplex PCR, yet TCRdb's version contains in-frame clones alone and is incomplete. The repertoire consists of fewer than 95,000 clones, with over 90% occurring once and the leading ten covering over 0.2%. The sequenced sample was T cells isolated from PBMCs. The source is a human donor in good health. Each CDR3 is given with its conserved first and last residue. The D gene is left open where the match is weak. Not all rows give a size; the values are once, few, many and, for expanded clones, a class.

CDR3	DNA	size	V	J	D
CASSQDGTSDYEQYF	TGCGCCAGCAGCCAAGATGGTACTAGCGATTACGAGCAGTACTTC	NA	TRBV4-1	TRBJ2-7	TRBD2
CAPTTGARDASPLHF	TGTGCCCCTACGACAGGGGCACGGGATGCCTCACCCCTCCACTTT	NA	TRBV10-3	TRBJ1-6	TRBD1
CASSLRGENTEAFF	TGCGCCAGCAGCTTGCGGGGAGAGAACACTGAAGCTTTCTTT	NA	TRBV5-1	TRBJ1-1	NA
CASSQGSFNSPLHF	TGTGCCAGCAGCCAGGGCAGTTTTAATTCACCCCTCCACTTT	NA	TRBV14	TRBJ1-6	NA
CASSGGGSYEQYF	TGTGCCAGCAGCGGCGGGGGGTCGTACGAGCAGTACTTC	NA	TRBV5-6	TRBJ2-7	TRBD2
CASSLGSITTGELFF	TGTGCCAGCAGCTTAGGGAGTATCACGACCGGGGAGCTGTTTTTT	NA	TRBV7-9	TRBJ2-2	NA
CAIGGQGDEAFF	TGTGCCATCGGGGGACAGGGGGATGAAGCTTTCTTT	NA	TRBV10-3	TRBJ1-1	TRBD1
CASSVGGGGADEQFF	TGTGCCAGCAGCGTAGGGGGCGGGGGGGCCGATGAGCAGTTCTTC	NA	TRBV9	TRBJ2-1	TRBD2
CASSLGGGASTEAFF	TGCGCCAGCAGCCTGGGGGGGGGCGCGTCTACTGAAGCTTTCTTT	NA	TRBV5-1	TRBJ1-1	NA
CASSRLGQPQHF	TGTGCCAGCTCCAGGTTAGGTCAGCCCCAGCATTTT	NA	TRBV6-5	TRBJ1-5	NA
CASNFEDRASDTQYF	TGTGCCAGCAACTTCGAAGACAGGGCCTCAGATACGCAGTATTTT	NA	TRBV6-6	TRBJ2-3	TRBD1
CASSGGQGIIGGFF	TGCGCCAGCAGCGGGGGACAGGGGATAATCGGAGGGTTCTTT	NA	TRBV5-1	TRBJ1-1	TRBD1
CASSITGRQQNTEAFF	TGTGCCAGCAGCATCACAGGGAGACAGCAGAACACTGAAGCTTTCTTT	few	TRBV7-9	TRBJ1-1	NA
CASSGRTDYEQYF	TGTGCCAGCAGTGGAAGGACAGATTACGAGCAGTACTTC	NA	TRBV6-1	TRBJ2-7	NA
CASSPGGLDTEAFF	TGTGCCAGCAGCCCAGGGGGCTTGGACACTGAAGCTTTCTTT	NA	TRBV5-6	TRBJ1-1	TRBD1
CASSLGEPNEQFF	TGTGCCAGCAGCCTCGGGGAACCCAATGAGCAGTTCTTC	once	TRBV4-2	TRBJ2-1	NA
CASSFPGELRDYGYTF	TGCGCCAGCAGCTTTCCAGGGGAACTGCGGGACTATGGCTACACCTTC	NA	TRBV5-1	TRBJ1-2	NA
CASSSEDRGAYEQYF	TGTGCCAGCAGCTCGGAGGACAGGGGAGCTTACGAGCAGTACTTC	NA	TRBV7-9	TRBJ2-7	TRBD1
CSATSETQYF	TGCAGTGCTACCAGTGAGACCCAGTACTTC	NA	TRBV20-1	TRBJ2-5	NA
CASSPVMERLYGYTF	TGTGCCAGCAGCCCCGTAATGGAGCGCCTCTATGGCTACACCTTC	NA	TRBV6-5	TRBJ1-2	NA
CASSQEGGRRKGIYGYTF	TGCGCCAGCAGCCAAGAAGGGGGTAGGAGGAAGGGAATCTATGGCTACACCTTC	NA	TRBV4-1	TRBJ1-2	NA
CAITGTAGGPQHF	TGTGCCATTACCGGGACAGCCGGGGGGCCCCAGCATTTT	few	TRBV19	TRBJ1-5	TRBD1
CASREGAASNYGYTF	TGTGCCAGCAGAGAAGGGGCCGCTTCTAACTATGGCTACACCTTC	NA	TRBV6-4	TRBJ1-2	NA
CASSFGLAGGGPDTQYF	TGCGCCAGCAGCTTCGGGCTAGCGGGAGGAGGTCCAGATACGCAGTATTTT	once	TRBV5-1	TRBJ2-3	TRBD2
CASSLSGLGSGANVLTF	TGTGCCAGCAGTTTATCAGGGTTGGGTTCTGGGGCCAACGTCCTGACTTTC	NA	TRBV28	TRBJ2-6	NA
CASSSPGTGDGYTF	TGCGCCAGCAGCTCACCTGGGACAGGGGATGGCTACACCTTC	NA	TRBV4-1	TRBJ1-2	TRBD1
CASSYGQGGNTIYF	TGTGCCAGCAGTTACGGGCAGGGAGGAAACACCATATATTTT	NA	TRBV6-5	TRBJ1-3	NA
CASSQGTSRTGELFF	TGTGCCAGCAGCCAAGGGACTAGTCGGACCGGGGAGCTGTTTTTT	NA	TRBV14	TRBJ2-2	TRBD2
CASSTRGEQYF	TGTGCCAGCAGTACAAGGGGAGAGCAGTACTTC	once	TRBV28	TRBJ2-7	NA
CASSQDPTGSEKLFF	TGCGCCAGCAGCCAAGACCCGACAGGGAGTGAAAAACTGTTTTTT	NA	TRBV4-1	TRBJ1-4	TRBD1
CAGRTEYNSPLHF	TGTGCCGGACGGACAGAATATAATTCACCCCTCCACTTT	NA	TRBV11-3	TRBJ1-6	NA
CASSGGWAPNYGYTF	TGTGCCAGCAGTGGTGGTTGGGCCCCTAACTATGGCTACACCTTC	NA	TRBV6-1	TRBJ1-2	NA
CASNGGGNWNTEAFF	TGTGCCAGCAACGGAGGAGGCAATTGGAACACTGAAGCTTTCTTT	NA	TRBV28	TRBJ1-1	NA